This record covers a single T cell receptor (beta chain). This sample was taken from a study of blood T cell repertoires in COVID-19. The protocol was immunoSEQ multiplex PCR, while the TCRdb copy is restricted to in-frame clones and leaves out a portion. This table has 300,000 or so clones, around 87% appearing once. This CDR3 region has 16 residues. V shed 2 bases, J shed 8 bases, and the junction held 10 bases outside the gene matches. Per the germline V gene, CDR1 is LNHNV and CDR2 is YYDKDF (reference sequence). The receptor was isolated from a woman aged 50 to 60 who had recovered from COVID-19. Sample: peripheral blood. The chain carries TRBV15 and TRBJ1-5; 9 nucleotides match TRBD1. CDR3 sequence (DNA): TGTGCCACCAGCAGATTCGGAACAGGGGGCGCAGAGCCCCAGCATTTT. This codes for CATSRFGTGGAEPQHF.